What follows are 20 T cell receptor beta chains derived from one specimen sequenced in a study of T-cell reconstitution after alpha-beta-depleted transplantation in children. Overall study results and limits: One year after transplant, T-cell counts and diversity came mostly from newly produced T cells.

Unique molecular identifiers were built into the TCRbeta library. TCRdb used MiXCR to reprocess the PCR reads, holding one entry per CDR3 protein. This sample has 250,000 to 300,000 distinct CDR3 sequences, with almost 8% found just once. What these receptors recognize is not known. The material was peripheral blood, obtained 360 days after TCRalphabeta/CD19-depleted stem cell transplant. These receptor sequences come from a female patient aged 2 to 10 who had a stem cell transplant for Fanconi anemia, so the T cells may come from the graft donor.

There are a few counts of this clonotype. The V call is TRBV6-5, the J call TRBJ1-6; D gene uncertain. The CDR3 contains 14 residues. Germline V gene lookup returns CDR1 MNHEY and CDR2 SVGAGI. The germline V and J ends were trimmed by 4 bases and 4 bases, with 8 bases remaining between them. The CDR3 loop reads CASSSNLYNSPLHF. In DNA, the CDR3 is TGTGCCAGCAGTTCGAATCTTTATAATTCACCCCTCCACTTT.

About this clonotype itself: A read error is possible here, since a much larger clone lies one base away. In DNA form, the CDR3 reads TGTGCCAGCAACTTAGAGAGGGCAGGCGGACAAGAGACCCAGTACTTC. Its protein is CASNLERAGGQETQYF. This chain uses TRBV11-2 with TRBJ2-5; tentatively, D is TRBD2 (5 bases). The CDR3 is made up of 16 amino acids. Germline V lookup: CDR1 SGHAT, CDR2 FQNNGV.

The genes are TRBV9 and TRBJ1-2, with no clear D. V lost 3 bases to trimming and J lost 1 base, with 10 bases between them. The CDR3 covers 14 residues. Germline CDR1 and CDR2: SGDLS and YYNGEE. CDR3 amino acids: CASSGEGLNYGYTF. CDR3 nucleotides: TGTGCCAGCAGCGGAGAGGGCCTTAACTATGGCTACACCTTC. Based on the CDR3 plus reference TRBV9 and TRBJ1-2, the full variable domain is DSGVTQTPKHLITATGQRVTLRCSPRSGDLSVYWYQQSLDQGLQFLIQYYNGEERAKGNILERFSAQQFPDLHSELNLSSLELGDSALYFCASSGEGLNYGYTFGSGTRLTVV.

This clonotype was counted ten times or more. For the CDR3, the DNA is TGCGCCAGCAGCTGGAACGAAGAGACCCAGTACTTC. As protein: CASSWNEETQYF. The chain has TRBV5-1 and TRBJ2-5, with D unclear. Germline assignment: CDR1 SGHRS and CDR2 YFSETQ. The V and J ends lost 3 bases and 3 bases respectively, with 6 bases between them. The length of the CDR3 is 12 residues.

V is TRBV5-1 and J is TRBJ1-1; possibly TRBD1 for D (6 bases). CDR3 length: 17 residues. Germline V gene lookup returns CDR1 SGHRS and CDR2 YFSETQ. The V end lost 2 bases, the J end lost 4 bases, and 21 bases lay between the germline ends. The CDR3 bases are TGCGCCAGCAGCTTCCTACAGGGAAGGCAGGGGCGCACTGAAGCTTTCTTT. This gives the protein CASSFLQGRQGRTEAFF.

This clonotype has a count of ten or more. The chain employs TRBV7-9 and TRBJ2-7; 7 bases are a match to TRBD1. There are 13 residues in the CDR3. CDR1 SEHNR and CDR2 FQNEAQ come from the germline V gene (reference sequence). V dropped 6 bases and J dropped 4; count of bases not matched to a gene: 6. The DNA for the CDR3 is TGTGCCAGCAGTTTATCAGGGGGTTACGAGCAGTACTTC. Translation gives CASSLSGGYEQYF.

This clonotype was observed at least ten times. J is TRBJ2-1 and V is TRBV30; TRBD1 matches 7 bases. V lost 3 bases to trimming and J lost 10 bases; unmatched junction nucleotides: 9. CDR1 GTSNPN and CDR2 SVGIG come from the germline V gene (reference sequence). The CDR3 totals 13 residues. The CDR3 DNA is TGTGCCTGGAGCGAGAACAGGGGAAGGGAGCAGTTCTTC. Translated, it gives CAWSENRGREQFF.

This clonotype turned up a few times. V usage is TRBV2 and J usage is TRBJ1-4, with 9 bases lining up with TRBD1. The germline CDR1 and CDR2 sequences are SNHLY and FYNNEI. Losses at the gene ends were 5 bases for V and 6 bases for J; bases not matched to a gene: 7. This CDR3 is built from 15 residues. The CDR3 loop reads CASSPSGTGYEKLFF. In nucleotides, the CDR3 is TGTGCCAGCAGTCCCTCCGGGACAGGGTATGAAAAACTGTTTTTT.

This clonotype was counted at least ten times. V usage is TRBV29-1 and J usage is TRBJ1-2, with a possible D match to TRBD1 (6 bases). V was cut by 3 bases and J by 2 bases, with 19 bases left in between. CDR1 and CDR2 (germline): SQVTM, ANQGSEA. This CDR3 is 16 amino acids long. CDR3 region: CSVDRARDRGNYGYTF. The CDR3 coding sequence is TGCAGCGTTGATCGGGCCCGGGATAGGGGGAACTATGGCTACACCTTC.

The rearrangement uses TRBV6-6 and TRBJ2-7; D not certain. The CDR3 has 12 amino acids. Trimming left V 5 bases short and J 3 bases short, with 8 bases between. CDR1 is MNHNY and CDR2 is SVGAGI in the germline V gene (reference sequence). DNA for the CDR3: TGTGCCAGCAGTACTATGAGCTACGAGCAGTACTTC. Encoded protein: CASSTMSYEQYF.

This clonotype was detected many times. The rearrangement uses TRBV11-3 and TRBJ2-1, with D possibly being TRBD1 (6 bases). Trimming removed 5 bases from V and 5 bases from J, with 10 bases in between. CDR1 and CDR2 (germline): SGHNT, YENEEA. The CDR3 totals 13 residues. CDR3 sequence: CASSRGQNNEQFF. The CDR3 DNA sequence: TGTGCCAGCAGCCGTGGACAGAACAATGAGCAGTTCTTC.

There are a few counts of this clonotype. The rearrangement links TRBV5-5 to TRBJ1-1, with a possible D match to TRBD1 (6 bases). This CDR3 has 16 amino acids. Between the trimmed V and J ends, which lost 4 bases and 4 bases, there was a span of 20 bases. Germline values: CDR1 SGHKS, CDR2 YYEKEE (reference sequence). The CDR3 sequence: CASSDALRQAGTEAFF. The DNA for the CDR3 is TGTGCCAGCAGCGACGCCCTTAGACAGGCGGGCACTGAAGCTTTCTTT.

This clonotype was seen repeatedly, ten times or more. J is TRBJ2-1 and V is TRBV3-1; D unresolved. V was shortened by 9 bases and J by 6 bases, with 9 bases between the two germline ends. The germline V gene encodes CDR1 LGHDT and CDR2 YNNKEL (reference sequence). This CDR3 spans 11 amino acids. For the CDR3, the DNA is TGTGCCAGTGGAGTCGGCAATGAGCAGTTCTTC. Translated, it gives CASGVGNEQFF.

This clonotype was counted ten times or more. The chain carries TRBV12-3 or TRBV12-4 and TRBJ2-1; TRBD2 matches at 10 bases. The CDR3 is 14 amino acids. V shed 5 bases, J shed 7 bases, and the junction held 5 bases outside the gene matches. The CDR3 bases are TGTGCCAGCAGTCGTAGCGGGGGGATAAATGAGCAGTTCTTC. Residues: CASSRSGGINEQFF.

This clonotype was found many times. This chain connects TRBV5-1 to TRBJ2-7, with a weak D call TRBD1 (6 bases). With 10 bases removed from V and 5 bases from J, the gap between germline ends came to 19 bases. Germline values: CDR1 SGHRS, CDR2 YFSETQ. CDR3 size: 13 residues. The CDR3 DNA is TGCGCCTCACGTCCCCCAGGGGCGGACGAGCAGTACTTC. It translates to CASRPPGADEQYF.

This clonotype appeared many times. The gene calls are TRBV12-3 or TRBV12-4 and TRBJ2-6; D may match TRBD1 or TRBD2 (5 bases each). The CDR3 length is 16 residues. Trimming stripped 7 bases from V and 0 bases from J, with 13 bases between. The CDR3 DNA reads TGTGCCAGCAACGGGGCTCGGGTCTCTGGGGCCAACGTCCTGACTTTC. Protein: CASNGARVSGANVLTF.

V is TRBV4-3 and J is TRBJ2-4; maybe TRBD2 (6 bases). Trimming left V 1 base short and J 8 bases short, with 12 bases between. The CDR3 loop spans 14 amino acids. Germline assignment: CDR1 LGHNA and CDR2 YSLEER. CDR3 coding DNA: TGCGCCAGCAGCCAAGGAGCGGGCAGGGACATTCAGTACTTC. The encoded protein is CASSQGAGRDIQYF.

This clonotype has a count of ten or more. The J gene is TRBJ2-5, the V gene TRBV18; D possibly uses TRBD1 or TRBD2 (6 bases each). Germline loops: CDR1 KGHSH, CDR2 LQKENI. V dropped 0 bases and J dropped 5 bases, with 10 bases sitting between them. The CDR3 extends over 14 amino acids. The CDR3 spells CASSPPGGVETQYF. CDR3 sequence (DNA): TGTGCCAGCTCACCACCGGGGGGCGTGGAGACCCAGTACTTC.

J is TRBJ1-1 and V is TRBV2, with D maybe TRBD1 (6 bases). The germline CDR1 and CDR2 sequences are SNHLY and FYNNEI. CDR3 size: 17 residues. V shed 2 bases and J shed 0 bases, with 16 bases lying between them. In DNA form, the CDR3 reads TGTGCCAGCAGTGAAAGGAGGGGGGGAACTATGAACACTGAAGCTTTCTTT. It translates to CASSERRGGTMNTEAFF.

This clonotype was counted at least ten times. V is TRBV20-1 and J is TRBJ1-5; 11 bases line up with TRBD1. V lost 3 bases to trimming and J lost 13 bases; unmatched junction nucleotides: 11. CDR3 length: 14 residues. CDR1 and CDR2 (germline): DFQATT, SNEGSKA (reference sequence). The CDR3: CSASPVNGDRGQHF. CDR3 sequence (DNA): TGCAGTGCTAGTCCCGTAAATGGGGACAGGGGGCAGCATTTT.